This T cell receptor (beta chain) was identified during a study of cytomegalovirus exposure and HLA in healthy donors. Study overall: The approximately 670 first-cohort repertoires and the roughly 120 validation repertoires shared the same platform, a later analysis reported. The study's findings and limits: Cytomegalovirus association was listed for about 180 TCR beta chains. Most observed TCR sequences were rare, whereas some public TCRs were detected in many donors. A classifier reportedly called cytomegalovirus status with high sensitivity and specificity.

Trimming cost V 3 bases and J 0 bases, with 9 bases left between them. The CDR3 sequence is 14 residues long. Germline CDR1 SGDLS, CDR2 YYNGEE. TCRdb keeps only in-frame clones here, not all; method: immunoSEQ multiplex PCR. The sample records about 130,000 clones, about nine tenths being singletons. About this clone: Its cognate antigen is unknown.

Specimen: PBMCs. The receptor's source is a man younger than 40 in good health and CMV-seronegative. V gene TRBV9 combines with J gene TRBJ1-1; no reliable D call. CDR3 sequence (DNA): TGTGCCAGCAGCGAGGACTCCGTGAACACTGAAGCTTTCTTT. Amino acid sequence: CASSEDSVNTEAFF.